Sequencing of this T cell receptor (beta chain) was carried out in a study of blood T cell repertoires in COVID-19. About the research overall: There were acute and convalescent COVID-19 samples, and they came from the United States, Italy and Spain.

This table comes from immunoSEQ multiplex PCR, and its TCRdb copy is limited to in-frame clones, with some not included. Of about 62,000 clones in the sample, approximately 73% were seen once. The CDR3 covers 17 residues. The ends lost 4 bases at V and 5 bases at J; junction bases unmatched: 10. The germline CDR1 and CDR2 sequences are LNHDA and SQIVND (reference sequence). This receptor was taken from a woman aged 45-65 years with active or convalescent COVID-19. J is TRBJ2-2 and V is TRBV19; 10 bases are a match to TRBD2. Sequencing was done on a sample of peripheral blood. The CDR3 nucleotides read TGTGCCAGTAGTACCCCGGGGCTAGCGGGAGATACCGGGGAGCTGTTTTTT. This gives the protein CASSTPGLAGDTGELFF.